The 2 T cell receptor beta chains presented below share a single source sample, sequenced in a study of CXCR3-negative and CXCR3-positive naive CD8 T cells. The libraries of TRB cDNA were prepared using 5' RACE with UMI labels. TCRdb re-called the 5' RACE reads; one entry per CDR3 protein, DNA not given. The table gives around 48,000 distinct CDR3 sequences; the top ten clones make up 15% of it. The sample comprised memory CD8+ T cells from blood. The receptor source for this set is a human donor in good health. Some clones in this sample may be carry-over from other donors' samples.

J is TRBJ1-1 and V is TRBV20-1. CDR1 and CDR2 from the germline V gene are DFQATT and SNEGSKA (reference sequence). The CDR3 sequence is 12 residues long. CDR3 in amino acids: CSARETETEAFF.

The chain links TRBV28 to TRBJ2-1. CDR3 length equals 13 residues. Per germline, CDR1 MDHEN and CDR2 SYDVKM. CDR3 sequence reads: CASRVLGRNEQFF. The variable domain in full, with the rest retrieved from reference TRBV28 and TRBJ2-1, is DVKVTQSSRYLVKRTGEKVFLECVQDMDHENMFWYRQDPGLGLRLIYFSYDVKMKEKGDIPEGYSVSREKKERFSLILESASTNQTSMYLCASRVLGRNEQFFGPGTRLTVL.